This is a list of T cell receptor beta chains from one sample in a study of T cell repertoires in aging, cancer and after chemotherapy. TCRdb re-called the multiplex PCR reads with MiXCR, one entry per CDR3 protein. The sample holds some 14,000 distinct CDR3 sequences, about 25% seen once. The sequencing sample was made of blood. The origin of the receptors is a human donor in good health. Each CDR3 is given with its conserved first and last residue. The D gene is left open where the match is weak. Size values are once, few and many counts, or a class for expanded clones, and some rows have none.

cdr3_aa: CASSPSWGAYEQYF
cdr3_nt: TGTGCCAGCAGCCCCTCCTGGGGAGCCTACGAGCAGTACTTC
v_call: TRBV7-2
clone_size: medium-sized
j_call: TRBJ2-7
d_call: -

cdr3_aa: CSARDAGGNTEAFF
cdr3_nt: TGCAGTGCTAGAGATGCCGGGGGGAACACTGAAGCTTTCTTT
v_call: TRBV20-1
clone_size: few
j_call: TRBJ1-1
d_call: -

cdr3_aa: CASSPAGPTEAFF
cdr3_nt: TGTGCCAGCAGCCCAGCAGGGCCGACTGAAGCTTTCTTT
v_call: TRBV7-6
clone_size: -
j_call: TRBJ1-1
d_call: -

cdr3_aa: CSVLPGWSTEAFF
cdr3_nt: TGCAGCGTTTTGCCAGGGTGGTCCACTGAAGCTTTCTTT
v_call: TRBV29-1
clone_size: -
j_call: TRBJ1-1
d_call: -

cdr3_aa: CASTPGRGNSYNSPLHF
cdr3_nt: TGTGCCAGCACCCCAGGGCGGGGAAACTCCTATAATTCACCCCTCCACTTT
v_call: TRBV6-1
clone_size: few
j_call: TRBJ1-6
d_call: -

cdr3_aa: CASSLNGISVNEQFF
cdr3_nt: TGTGCCAGCAGCTTAAATGGGATTAGCGTCAATGAGCAGTTCTTC
v_call: TRBV7-3
clone_size: few
j_call: TRBJ2-1
d_call: -

cdr3_aa: CASSLSGGLSNEKLFF
cdr3_nt: TGCGCCAGCAGCTTGTCTGGGGGGCTGTCTAATGAAAAACTGTTTTTT
v_call: TRBV5-1
clone_size: -
j_call: TRBJ1-4
d_call: -

cdr3_aa: CASSLQGTPNEKLFF
cdr3_nt: TGTGCCAGCAGTTTACAAGGAACACCTAATGAAAAACTGTTTTTT
v_call: TRBV12-3/TRBV12-4
clone_size: -
j_call: TRBJ1-4
d_call: -

cdr3_aa: CASSPRPGNTEAFF
cdr3_nt: TGTGCCAGCAGTCCAAGACCAGGGAATACTGAAGCTTTCTTT
v_call: TRBV27
clone_size: -
j_call: TRBJ1-1
d_call: -

cdr3_aa: CASSPPRRGEAFF
cdr3_nt: TGTGCCAGCTCACCACCTCGAAGGGGAGAAGCTTTCTTT
v_call: TRBV18
clone_size: -
j_call: TRBJ1-1
d_call: -

cdr3_aa: CASSNEQLNTEAFF
cdr3_nt: TGTGCCAGCTCCAACGAACAACTGAACACTGAAGCTTTCTTT
v_call: TRBV18
clone_size: -
j_call: TRBJ1-1
d_call: -

cdr3_aa: CASSAWEYNSPLHF
cdr3_nt: TGTGCCAGCTCCGCGTGGGAGTATAATTCACCCCTCCACTTT
v_call: TRBV5-4
clone_size: few
j_call: TRBJ1-6
d_call: -

cdr3_aa: CASSFRLAGSTDTQYF
cdr3_nt: TGTGCCAGCAGCTTTCGGCTAGCGGGGAGCACAGATACGCAGTATTTT
v_call: TRBV11-1
clone_size: -
j_call: TRBJ2-3
d_call: TRBD2

cdr3_aa: CATSRANYGYTF
cdr3_nt: TGTGCCACCAGCAGAGCGAACTATGGCTACACCTTC
v_call: TRBV15
clone_size: -
j_call: TRBJ1-2
d_call: -

cdr3_aa: CATSREVGYEQYF
cdr3_nt: TGTGCCACCTCCAGGGAGGTGGGCTACGAGCAGTACTTC
v_call: TRBV6-2/TRBV6-3
clone_size: few
j_call: TRBJ2-7
d_call: -

cdr3_aa: CASSPLTGMSGGYTF
cdr3_nt: TGTGCCAGCAGCCCCCTGACAGGGATGTCGGGTGGCTACACCTTC
v_call: TRBV5-4
clone_size: few
j_call: TRBJ1-2
d_call: TRBD1

cdr3_aa: CASSMVQDYEQYF
cdr3_nt: TGTGCCAGTAGTATGGTACAGGACTACGAGCAGTACTTC
v_call: TRBV19
clone_size: few
j_call: TRBJ2-7
d_call: -

cdr3_aa: CASSLGGGTLTEAFF
cdr3_nt: TGTGCCAGCAGCTTGGGCGGCGGGACACTCACTGAAGCTTTCTTT
v_call: TRBV5-6
clone_size: -
j_call: TRBJ1-1
d_call: -

cdr3_aa: CASSLVVNTEAFF
cdr3_nt: TGTGCCAGCAGCTTAGTCGTTAATACTGAAGCTTTCTTT
v_call: TRBV7-2
clone_size: -
j_call: TRBJ1-1
d_call: -

cdr3_aa: CASSLGPPNNIRGTLQYF
cdr3_nt: TGTGCCAGCAGCTTAGGACCGCCGAATAATATTAGGGGGACCCTACAGTACTTC
v_call: TRBV11-1
clone_size: -
j_call: TRBJ2-4
d_call: -

cdr3_aa: CASARDVYGYTF
cdr3_nt: TGTGCCTCGGCGAGGGACGTCTATGGCTACACCTTC
v_call: TRBV30
clone_size: -
j_call: TRBJ1-2
d_call: -

cdr3_aa: CASSTNLGWETQYF
cdr3_nt: TGTGCCAGTAGTACAAACCTGGGCTGGGAGACCCAGTACTTC
v_call: TRBV19
clone_size: -
j_call: TRBJ2-5
d_call: -

cdr3_aa: CASSGGKLAGGYEQYF
cdr3_nt: TGTGCCAGCAGCGGAGGAAAACTAGCGGGGGGCTACGAGCAGTACTTC
v_call: TRBV13
clone_size: -
j_call: TRBJ2-7
d_call: TRBD2

cdr3_aa: CASSYWDIPRTGSRVYQPQHF
cdr3_nt: TGTGCCAGCAGTTACTGGGACATTCCTCGGACAGGGTCGCGAGTATATCAGCCCCAGCATTTT
v_call: TRBV6-2/TRBV6-3
clone_size: few
j_call: TRBJ1-5
d_call: TRBD1

cdr3_aa: CATSRDEAGMDTIYF
cdr3_nt: TGTGCCACCAGCAGAGATGAGGCAGGGATGGACACCATATATTTT
v_call: TRBV15
clone_size: medium-sized
j_call: TRBJ1-3
d_call: -

cdr3_aa: CASSYRTGSSGNTIYF
cdr3_nt: TGTGCCAGCAGTTACCGAACAGGGTCCTCTGGAAACACCATATATTTT
v_call: TRBV6-5
clone_size: -
j_call: TRBJ1-3
d_call: -

cdr3_aa: CSARDVGGTEQYF
cdr3_nt: TGCAGTGCTAGAGACGTCGGGGGCACCGAGCAGTACTTC
v_call: TRBV20-1
clone_size: medium-sized
j_call: TRBJ2-7
d_call: -

cdr3_aa: CASSFGLGEKLFF
cdr3_nt: TGTGCCAGCAGTTTCGGGCTTGGTGAAAAACTGTTTTTT
v_call: TRBV28
clone_size: -
j_call: TRBJ1-4
d_call: -

cdr3_aa: CASSQGPGQGRNEQFF
cdr3_nt: TGCGCCAGCAGCCAAGGTCCGGGACAGGGGAGGAATGAGCAGTTCTTC
v_call: TRBV4-1
clone_size: few
j_call: TRBJ2-1
d_call: TRBD1

cdr3_aa: CSARDPAGPSYEQYF
cdr3_nt: TGCAGTGCTAGAGATCCGGCGGGTCCATCCTACGAGCAGTACTTC
v_call: TRBV20-1
clone_size: many
j_call: TRBJ2-7
d_call: -

cdr3_aa: CASRKAGSSYEQYF
cdr3_nt: TGTGCCAGCAGAAAGGCAGGCAGCTCCTACGAGCAGTACTTC
v_call: TRBV6-2/TRBV6-3
clone_size: -
j_call: TRBJ2-7
d_call: -